These 27 T cell receptor beta chains share one sample of origin, sequenced in a study of cytomegalovirus exposure and HLA in healthy donors. The PCR was carried out with 60 Vbeta primers and 13 Jbeta primers. Libraries were prepared by immunoSEQ multiplex PCR; TCRdb keeps only in-frame clonotypes and omits some of them. The sample includes about 130,000 clones, roughly 82% seen only once; the top ten take 4.2%. Sample: PBMCs. These receptors all come from a male donor in good health and CMV-seropositive.

This clone was seen once. The rearrangement links TRBV5-6 to TRBJ2-5; 13 bases line up with TRBD2. The CDR3 is made up of 16 amino acids. Germline CDR1 reads SGHDT; CDR2 reads YYEEEE. The V gene end was trimmed by 4 bases and the J gene end by 1 base; junction bases not matched to a gene: 4. The CDR3 loop reads CASSQTSGGPQETQYF. The CDR3 DNA reads as TGTGCCAGCAGCCAGACTAGCGGGGGGCCCCAAGAGACCCAGTACTTC.

V is TRBV15 and J is TRBJ2-3; the match to TRBD2 covers 10 bases. CDR1 LNHNV and CDR2 YYDKDF come from the germline V gene (reference sequence). V was clipped by 5 bases and J by 2 bases; unmatched bases: 4. The CDR3 has 15 residues. In DNA form, the CDR3 reads TGTGCCACCAGCCTCGGACTAGCGGTCACAGATACGCAGTATTTT. This sequence encodes CATSLGLAVTDTQYF.

This clone was recorded once. The chain has TRBV7-9 and TRBJ1-4; TRBD1 aligns across 7 bases. Germline-derived CDR1 and CDR2 are SEHNR and FQNEAQ (reference sequence). This CDR3 contains 17 residues. V gave up 5 bases and J gave up 0 bases; unmatched junction bases: 9. CDR3 DNA sequence: TGTGCCAGCAGCAATACACAGGGGACTGCAACTAATGAAAAACTGTTTTTT. Protein product: CASSNTQGTATNEKLFF.

The chain joins TRBV18 to TRBJ1-1, with 12 bases matching TRBD1. This CDR3 comprises 14 residues. The germline gives CDR1 KGHSH, CDR2 LQKENI. J was trimmed by 8 bases and V by 6 bases; bases with no gene match: 7. The CDR3 DNA is TGTGCCAGCTCGTCCGGGACAGGGGGCTGGGAAGCTTTCTTT. Translation gives CASSSGTGGWEAFF.

The chain joins TRBV25-1 to TRBJ2-1; TRBD2 aligns across 7 bases. The germline gives CDR1 MGHDK, CDR2 SYGVNS. The V and J ends lost 6 bases and 6 bases, in that order; junction bases with no gene match: 11. The CDR3 has 15 amino acids. Written as DNA, the CDR3 is TGTGCCAGCAGCGTTCAGCGTGGGGGGGGCAATGAGCAGTTCTTC. This translates into CASSVQRGGGNEQFF.

The CDR3 region is CASSLYNEQFF. The CDR3 DNA follows: TGTGCCAGCAGTCTCTACAATGAGCAGTTCTTC. The gene calls are TRBV25-1 and TRBJ2-1; D ambiguous. CDR1 MGHDK and CDR2 SYGVNS come from the germline V gene. The V end lost 5 bases, the J end lost 3 bases, and 2 bases lay between the germline ends. The CDR3 covers 11 residues.

This sequence joins TRBV11-2 and TRBJ2-3; 11 positions agree with TRBD2. V shed 2 bases and J 2 bases; nucleotides not matched to a gene: 3. CDR3 length equals 16 residues. Germline V gene lookup returns CDR1 SGHAT and CDR2 FQNNGV. The CDR3 region is CASSLMTSGITDTQYF. CDR3 sequence (DNA): TGTGCCAGCAGCTTAATGACTAGCGGGATCACAGATACGCAGTATTTT. The whole variable domain, filled in from reference TRBV11-2 and TRBJ2-3, reads EAGVAQSPRYKIIEKRQSVAFWCNPISGHATLYWYQQILGQGPKLLIQFQNNGVVDDSQLPKDRFSAERLKGVDSTLKIQPAKLEDSAVYLCASSLMTSGITDTQYFGPGTRLTVL.

The chain combines TRBV14 with TRBJ1-1; D call uncertain. Germline assignment: CDR1 SGHDN and CDR2 FVKESK. V lost 10 bases, J lost 4 bases, and 13 bases lay in between. The CDR3 is made up of 12 amino acids. The chain's CDR3 is CATGRSSTEAFF. The CDR3 bases are TGTGCCACGGGTCGTTCGAGCACTGAAGCTTTCTTT.

This chain connects TRBV11-2 to TRBJ2-7, with 8 positions matching TRBD1. Germline-derived CDR1 and CDR2 are SGHAT and FQNNGV. The CDR3 consists of 14 residues. V lost 4 bases, J lost 2 bases, and 4 bases stayed unmatched. Here the CDR3 DNA reads TGTGCCAGCAGCTCACGACAGGGGCCCTACGAGCAGTACTTC. Its translation: CASSSRQGPYEQYF.

The chain links TRBV5-8 to TRBJ2-3; 7 bases agree with TRBD2. Germline values: CDR1 SGHTS, CDR2 YDEGEE. J lost 3 bases, V lost 1 base, and 5 bases had no gene match. The CDR3 is made up of 15 amino acids. CDR3 sequence reads: CASSLTGLVTDTQYF. CDR3 DNA sequence: TGTGCCAGCAGCTTGACTGGACTAGTAACAGATACGCAGTATTTT.

The J gene is TRBJ2-1, the V gene TRBV28; no clear D. Germline CDR1 and CDR2: MDHEN and SYDVKM. Trimming shortened V by 3 bases and J by 7 bases, and 4 bases separated the two germline ends. This CDR3 is 11 amino acids long. CDR3 amino acids: CASSFINEQFF. The CDR3 DNA follows: TGTGCCAGCAGTTTTATAAATGAGCAGTTCTTC.

This clone occurred a few times. The chain recombines TRBV27 with TRBJ1-5; unclear D gene. From germline, CDR1 is MNHEY and CDR2 SMNVEV (reference sequence). The V end was cut by 5 bases, the J end by 6 bases, with 14 bases between. CDR3 length equals 14 residues. The CDR3 nucleotides are TGTGCCAGCAGTCGAGAGACTGGTGTTCAGCCCCAGCATTTT. Translated: CASSRETGVQPQHF.

This clone was recorded a few times. V gene TRBV6-5 combines with J gene TRBJ2-3, with 7 bases lining up with TRBD1. Germline V gene lookup returns CDR1 MNHEY and CDR2 SVGAGI. Unmatched junction bases numbered 6, after V lost 6 bases and J lost 0 bases. The CDR3 consists of 15 residues. The CDR3 DNA reads TGTGCCAGCAGGAGAGGACAGGCTAGCACAGATACGCAGTATTTT. It translates to CASRRGQASTDTQYF.

The gene calls are TRBV7-2 and TRBJ1-5; 7 bases are a match to TRBD1. V gave up 5 bases and J gave up 5 bases; unmatched junction bases: 9. The CDR3 loop spans 15 amino acids. Germline lookup yields CDR1 SGHTA and CDR2 FQGNSA. The CDR3 region is CASSVRDSIYQPQHF. In nucleotides, the CDR3 is TGTGCCAGCAGCGTTCGGGACAGCATTTATCAGCCCCAGCATTTT. The full variable domain, with the rest looked up from reference TRBV7-2 and TRBJ1-5, is GAGVSQSPSNKVTEKGKDVELRCDPISGHTALYWYRQSLGQGLEFLIYFQGNSAPDKSGLPSDRFSAERTGGSVSTLTIQRTQQEDSAVYLCASSVRDSIYQPQHFGDGTRLSIL.

This chain uses TRBV2 with TRBJ2-3; 8 bases match TRBD1. CDR1 and CDR2 from the germline V gene are SNHLY and FYNNEI. J gave up 4 bases and V 10 bases, and 1 base lay outside the gene matches. The CDR3 contains 11 residues. The CDR3 here is CATTGADTQYF. In DNA form, the CDR3 reads TGTGCCACGACAGGGGCAGATACGCAGTATTTT.

The V call is TRBV29-1, the J call TRBJ2-1, with TRBD2 matching 11 bases. Germline CDR1 is SQVTM and CDR2 is ANQGSEA. This CDR3 is built from 14 residues. The trim removed 6 bases at V and 2 bases at J, leaving 3 bases unmatched. This CDR3 is CSVYSGRAYNEQFF. CDR3 DNA: TGCAGCGTATATAGCGGGAGGGCCTACAATGAGCAGTTCTTC.

This clone came up a few times. The chain combines TRBV5-1 with TRBJ2-7; possible D gene TRBD1, 6 bases. Per germline, CDR1 SGHRS and CDR2 YFSETQ. The CDR3 spans 14 residues. V was cut by 7 bases and J by 3 bases, with 17 bases left in between. The CDR3 DNA reads as TGCGCCAGCGGAGCAACGACAGGAATCTACGAGCAGTACTTC. Amino acid sequence: CASGATTGIYEQYF. Full variable domain (rest looked up from reference TRBV5-1 and TRBJ2-7): KAGVTQTPRYLIKTRGQQVTLSCSPISGHRSVSWYQQTPGQGLQFLFEYFSETQRNKGNFPGRFSGRQFSNSRSEMNVSTLELGDSALYLCASGATTGIYEQYFGPGTRLTVT.

This chain joins TRBV6-8 and TRBJ1-1, with 12 bases identical to TRBD1. Trimming cost V 6 bases and J 11 bases; bases outside gene matches: 7. Per the germline V gene, CDR1 is MNHGY and CDR2 is SAAAGT. The CDR3 runs to 13 residues. For the CDR3, the DNA is TGTGCCAGCAGGCCCGGGACAGGGGGCTCTGCTTTCTTT. It specifies CASRPGTGGSAFF.

J is TRBJ2-2 and V is TRBV4-2, with no clear D. Trimming cost V 1 base and J 4 bases, with 10 bases left between them. Germline CDR1 reads LGHNA; CDR2 reads YNFKEQ. The CDR3 sequence is 15 residues long. The CDR3 DNA is TGTGCCAGCAGCCAAGCTACACTACCCACCGGGGAGCTGTTTTTT. Its protein product is CASSQATLPTGELFF.

The V call is TRBV27, the J call TRBJ2-7; 13 bases line up with TRBD2. This CDR3 region has 18 residues. Trimming cost V 3 bases and J 6 bases; bases outside gene matches: 14. The germline gives CDR1 MNHEY, CDR2 SMNVEV (reference sequence). CDR3 amino acids: CASSFSGGGLAGVLEQYF. In DNA form, the CDR3 reads TGTGCCAGCAGTTTCAGTGGGGGAGGACTAGCGGGAGTACTCGAGCAGTACTTC.

This clone appeared a few times. The V gene is TRBV6-5, the J gene TRBJ1-4; D unclear. The CDR3 contains 13 residues. Germline V gene lookup returns CDR1 MNHEY and CDR2 SVGAGI. The V gene lost 0 bases and the J gene lost 8 bases, with 7 bases spanning the gap. The CDR3 loop reads CASSYSIGEKLFF. In DNA form, the CDR3 reads TGTGCCAGCAGTTACTCGATTGGCGAAAAACTGTTTTTT.

The chain couples TRBV5-6 to TRBJ2-3; 10 bases are shared with TRBD1. Germline V gene data show CDR1 as SGHDT and CDR2 as YYEEEE. J was trimmed by 6 bases and V by 4 bases; bases with no gene match: 11. This CDR3 is built from 16 residues. The CDR3 loop is CASSKTGTGAQDTQYF. The CDR3 DNA sequence: TGTGCCAGCAGCAAAACCGGGACAGGGGCCCAGGATACGCAGTATTTT.

This clone was detected only a few times. An end of the junction differs from the germline gene, which may be a read error. V and J are TRBV6-1 and TRBJ1-6; 7 bases are a match to TRBD1. CDR1 and CDR2 (germline): MNHNS, SASEGT. The CDR3 runs to 17 residues. CDR3 protein: CASGETGRSSYNSPLHF. Written as DNA, the CDR3 is TGTGCCAGCGGTGAGACAGGGCGAAGCTCCTATAATTCACCCCTCCACTTT.

The chain links TRBV7-6 to TRBJ2-1; perhaps TRBD2 as D (5 bases). Per the germline V gene, CDR1 is SGHVS and CDR2 is FNYEAQ. CDR3 length: 14 amino acids. V gave up 2 bases and J gave up 6 bases, with 11 bases separating them. Here the CDR3 reads CASSLRSSSNEQFF. CDR3 bases: TGTGCCAGCAGCTTAAGGTCTAGCTCCAATGAGCAGTTCTTC.

The V call is TRBV28, the J call TRBJ1-2, with 7 bases lining up with TRBD1. CDR3 size: 12 residues. With V trimmed by 7 bases and J by 4 bases, 3 bases remained unmatched. Per germline, CDR1 MDHEN and CDR2 SYDVKM. Written as DNA, the CDR3 is TGTGCCAGCACTCGACAGGGCTATGGCTACACCTTC. It yields the protein CASTRQGYGYTF.

This clone was seen a single time. This chain uses TRBV18 with TRBJ1-1; D may be TRBD1 (5 bases). The length of the CDR3 is 15 residues. The V and J ends lost 6 bases and 6 bases respectively, with 20 bases between them. Per germline, CDR1 KGHSH and CDR2 LQKENI. CDR3 residues: CASSPMGDRGAEAFF. In DNA, the CDR3 is TGTGCCAGCTCCCCCATGGGGGACCGCGGGGCTGAAGCTTTCTTT.

About this clone itself: Other DNA sequences in this sample translate to the same CDR3. The rearrangement joins TRBV2 to TRBJ1-3; a weak D match, TRBD1 (5 bases). CDR1 and CDR2 from the germline V gene are SNHLY and FYNNEI. Trimming removed 3 bases from V and 0 bases from J, with 6 bases in between. This CDR3 comprises 14 residues. CDR3 nucleotide sequence: TGTGCCAGCAGTGAGACAGCCTCTGGAAACACCATATATTTT. It specifies CASSETASGNTIYF.